The clone carrying this TCR beta chain was seen many times. TCRdb passed the 5' RACE reads through MiXCR, listing each CDR3 protein once. The sample has some 60,000 distinct CDR3 sequences; around 30% are singletons. This CDR3 has 13 residues. Germline V gene data show CDR1 as SGHNT and CDR2 as YENEEA. V gave up 5 bases and J gave up 4 bases, with 12 bases separating them. This clonotype was obtained from a female donor with breast cancer. Sequenced input: tumor-infiltrating naive CD4+ T cells sorted from the breast tumor. Subset: naive CD4+ T cells, CD4+CD45RA+CD25-. The chain carries TRBV11-3 and TRBJ2-7; D not certain. CDR3: CASSIAGEYEQYF. Here the CDR3 DNA reads TGTGCCAGCAGCATCGCTGGGGAATACGAGCAGTACTTC.